The rows below give T cell receptor beta chains drawn from one sample of a study of blood T cell repertoires in COVID-19. This table comes from immunoSEQ multiplex PCR, and its TCRdb copy is limited to in-frame clones, with some not included. This sample has approximately 100,000 clones, with nearly 85% found just once. Sequencing was done on a sample of peripheral blood. These receptor sequences come from a woman in her forties or fifties with acute or convalescent COVID-19. Each CDR3 is given with its conserved first and last residue. D genes are given only for firm matches. Expanded clones get a size class; other rows say once, few or many, or leave the size out.

>TRBV4-1|TRBJ2-1|TRBD2|-
CASSQTAELAGINEQFF
TGCGCCAGCAGCCAGACCGCGGAACTAGCGGGGATCAATGAGCAGTTCTTC
>TRBV9|TRBJ2-3|TRBD1|-
CASRQGAIDTQYF
TGTGCCAGCAGACAGGGGGCAATAGATACGCAGTATTTT
>TRBV7-9|TRBJ2-5|-|-
CASSLKGGQETQYF
TGTGCCAGCAGCTTAAAGGGAGGACAAGAGACCCAGTACTTC
>TRBV7-3|TRBJ2-3|TRBD2|-
CASSLTGGLAGRTDTQYF
TGTGCCAGCAGCTTAACCGGGGGACTAGCGGGTCGCACAGATACGCAGTATTTT
>TRBV6-2/TRBV6-3|TRBJ2-1|-|-
CASSYSGGVREQFF
TGTGCCAGCAGTTATTCGGGCGGGGTCCGTGAGCAGTTCTTC
>TRBV18|TRBJ1-1|-|few
CASSLFRGGGNTEAFF
TGTGCCAGCTCACTATTCAGGGGCGGGGGTAACACTGAAGCTTTCTTT
>TRBV6-1|TRBJ1-2|-|-
CASSVNSGGPSNYGYTF
TGTGCCAGCAGTGTTAACTCCGGAGGGCCAAGTAACTATGGCTACACCTTC
>TRBV11-2|TRBJ1-4|-|-
CASSLPRATNEKLFF
TGTGCCAGCAGCCTCCCCAGGGCAACTAATGAAAAACTGTTTTTT
>TRBV7-9|TRBJ2-7|-|-
CASQEGTTYEQYF
TGTGCCAGCCAGGAGGGGACGACCTACGAGCAGTACTTC
>TRBV9|TRBJ1-1|TRBD1|-
CASSTDQGVNTEAFF
TGTGCCAGCAGCACCGATCAGGGGGTGAACACTGAAGCTTTCTTT
>TRBV19|TRBJ1-5|TRBD1|few
CASTTTGWLQPQHF
TGTGCCAGTACCACGACAGGGTGGTTGCAGCCCCAGCATTTT